Following are 12 T cell receptor beta chains from one sample sequenced in a study of shared clonotypes between healthy human individuals (dated by TCRdb to between 2020 and 2021). The method behind the library was the immunoSEQ multiplex PCR assay. TCRdb mirrors the immuneACCESS table, restricted to in-frame sequences. Some clones are absent from its copies; in checked studies, under half trace to an unresolved V gene, and the reason for the others is unknown. Counted in this sample were about 480,000 clones; 60% to 80% of them appeared once. The ten biggest clones cover around an eighth of the sample. The material sequenced was PBMCs. The receptor source for this set is a woman aged 40 to 50 in good health. Some clones in this sample may be carry-over from other donors' samples.

The rearrangement links TRBV7-6 to TRBJ2-3; 11 bases are a match to TRBD2. J was trimmed by 7 bases and V by 5 bases; bases with no gene match: 8. Germline V CDR1 and CDR2: SGHVS, FNYEAQ. The CDR3 runs 15 residues. This CDR3 is CASSPLAGEVNTQYF. CDR3 nucleotides: TGTGCCAGCAGCCCACTAGCGGGAGAAGTAAATACGCAGTATTTT. The whole variable domain, remainder taken from reference TRBV7-6 and TRBJ2-3, is GAGVSQSPRYKVTKRGQDVALRCDPISGHVSLYWYRQALGQGPEFLTYFNYEAQQDKSGLPNDRFSAERPEGSISTLTIQRTEQRDSAMYRCASSPLAGEVNTQYFGPGTRLTVL.

V usage is TRBV6-1 and J usage is TRBJ2-7; 7 bases are shared with TRBD1. The CDR3 length is 14 residues. V gave up 7 bases and J gave up 2 bases; unmatched junction bases: 8. CDR1 is MNHNS, CDR2 SASEGT, per germline. In nucleotides, the CDR3 is TGTGCCAGCACCCGTGGGGGACAGCCCTACGAGCAGTACTTC. Translation gives CASTRGGQPYEQYF.

The rearrangement uses TRBV28 and TRBJ1-1; 7 nucleotides align to TRBD1. The V and J ends lost 6 bases and 5 bases, in that order; junction bases with no gene match: 9. The V gene's germline CDR1 is MDHEN and CDR2 SYDVKM. The CDR3 has 14 amino acids. CDR3 sequence (DNA): TGTGCCAGCAGACCCGACAGGGTGTGGACTGAAGCTTTCTTT. It specifies CASRPDRVWTEAFF.

The genes are TRBV19 and TRBJ2-5; 7 nucleotides align to TRBD2. V gave up 7 bases and J gave up 5 bases; unmatched junction bases: 7. Germline-derived CDR1 and CDR2 are LNHDA and SQIVND (reference sequence). The CDR3 sequence is 13 residues long. DNA of the CDR3: TGTGCCAGTAACTGGGGGGGAAGCGAGACCCAGTACTTC. It translates to CASNWGGSETQYF.

Turning to this clone: Because the CDR3's place on the DNA is in doubt, the DNA is left out and the CDR3 is given as listed by TCRdb. The rearrangement links TRBV21-1 to TRBJ2-7; the table's D call, TRBD1, was not checked against the DNA. TRBV21-1 represents a pseudogene. The CDR3 has 15 amino acids, counting both end residues. The CDR3 sequence is CASSKVGQGSYEQYF.

The V call is TRBV5-1, the J call TRBJ1-6; D perhaps matches TRBD1 (5 bases). The CDR3 is 17 amino acids. Germline loops: CDR1 SGHRS, CDR2 YFSETQ. V was cut by 3 bases and J by 8 bases, with 21 bases left in between. The CDR3 spells CASSSGTLARSDSPLHF. CDR3 bases: TGCGCCAGCAGCTCCGGGACCCTTGCCCGTTCGGATTCACCCCTCCACTTT.

CDR3 in amino acids: CASTLNSGTLRAEQYF. CDR3 nucleotide sequence: TGTGCCAGCACCTTGAACTCCGGGACATTAAGGGCGGAGCAGTACTTC. The chain has TRBV7-9 and TRBJ2-7; D is perhaps TRBD1 (6 bases). The CDR3 has 16 residues. CDR1 is SEHNR, CDR2 FQNEAQ, per germline (reference sequence). Trimming removed 7 bases from V and 7 bases from J, with 26 bases in between.

This clone has just one count. The V call is TRBV20-1, the J call TRBJ2-5; D is undetermined. There are 11 residues in the CDR3. Germline assignment: CDR1 DFQATT and CDR2 SNEGSKA (reference sequence). Between the trimmed V and J ends, which lost 3 bases and 3 bases, there was a span of 5 bases. The chain's CDR3 is CSASSKETQYF. In nucleotides, the CDR3 is TGCAGTGCTAGCAGCAAAGAGACCCAGTACTTC.

The chain has TRBV11-2 and TRBJ2-7, with 11 bases aligning to TRBD2. Germline assignment: CDR1 SGHAT and CDR2 FQNNGV. Unmatched junction bases numbered 14, after V lost 4 bases and J lost 0 bases. This CDR3 has 19 amino acids. Written as DNA, the CDR3 is TGTGCCAGCAGCTCATCGGGGCTAGCGGGAGGATCACTCTCCTACGAGCAGTACTTC. Translation: CASSSSGLAGGSLSYEQYF. Complete variable domain (other parts from reference TRBV11-2 and TRBJ2-7): EAGVAQSPRYKIIEKRQSVAFWCNPISGHATLYWYQQILGQGPKLLIQFQNNGVVDDSQLPKDRFSAERLKGVDSTLKIQPAKLEDSAVYLCASSSSGLAGGSLSYEQYFGPGTRLTVT.

This clone was seen just once. The rearrangement joins TRBV29-1 to TRBJ2-5, with TRBD2 matching over 11 bases. Per the germline V gene, CDR1 is SQVTM and CDR2 is ANQGSEA. The length of the CDR3 is 15 residues. Trimming removed 6 bases from V and 4 bases from J; junction bases left unmatched: 10. The CDR3 spells CSVTGTSGSGETQYF. As DNA, the CDR3 is TGCAGCGTAACCGGGACTAGCGGTTCGGGAGAGACCCAGTACTTC.

V usage is TRBV5-1 and J usage is TRBJ2-7; 9 bases align to TRBD2. Germline lookup yields CDR1 SGHRS and CDR2 YFSETQ. The trim removed 6 bases at V and 0 bases at J, leaving 13 bases unmatched. The CDR3 length is 17 residues. The chain's CDR3 is CASTRQLAGGRSYEQYF. In nucleotides, the CDR3 is TGCGCCAGCACCCGACAACTAGCGGGCGGCCGCTCCTACGAGCAGTACTTC.

This sequence joins TRBV30 and TRBJ2-7; 8 bases agree with TRBD2. Germline V gives CDR1 GTSNPN, CDR2 SVGIG (reference sequence). The CDR3 is 15 residues long. Unmatched junction bases numbered 5, after V lost 0 bases and J lost 1 base. The CDR3 reads CAWSVTREVSYEQYF. The CDR3 DNA follows: TGTGCCTGGAGTGTAACGCGGGAGGTTTCCTACGAGCAGTACTTC. Complete variable domain (other parts from reference TRBV30 and TRBJ2-7): SQTIHQWPATLVQPVGSPLSLECTVEGTSNPNLYWYRQAAGRGLQLLFYSVGIGQISSEVPQNLSASRPQDRQFILSSKKLLLSDSGFYLCAWSVTREVSYEQYFGPGTRLTVT.